This TCR beta chain emerged from a study of cytomegalovirus exposure and HLA in healthy donors (TCRdb year 2017). Notes on the research overall: An earlier analysis of 587 of the donors reported 250 to 300 Gb of sequence data and 100 million to 120 million unique TCR beta sequences obtained from about 180 million T cells. A later analysis re-analyzed previously published TCR beta repertoires from approximately 700 donors and added high-resolution HLA genotyping to study TCR occurrence patterns. In a later genetic analysis, genome-wide SNP genotypes for about three fifths of the 666 donors were used, and that subset was treated as a discovery cohort. Donor age, sex, ethnicity and CMV serostatus were collected together with the repertoire data. The study aimed to test whether cataloging public T cell receptors could reveal signatures of past pathogen exposure. In the later analysis, no new phenotypic data were used to find candidate immune exposures; instead, reliance was placed on TCR beta sequences and their occurrence across donors. The T cell repertoires of roughly 660 subjects were profiled by immunosequencing and related to cytomegalovirus serostatus. Among some 400 genotyped donors of the cohort, an average of approximately 250,000 unique TCR beta nucleotide sequences were sequenced per donor, approximately 20% of them non-productive. Of the roughly 410 genotyped donors, approximately 81% were placed in the genetic ancestry cluster associated with self-reported Caucasian donors. High-throughput TCR immunosequencing, statistical association of individual TCRs with disease status, and machine learning were combined to predict cytomegalovirus infection status. All discovery cohort repertoires had been generated on a single sequencing platform. A separate validation cohort of roughly 130 different subjects was used in addition to the approximately 610-subject first cohort. Typing coverage differed by locus: A, B, C, DRB1 and DQB1 were typed in about 629-640 donors, DQA1 in 522, DPA1 in around 580, and DPB1 in 450 to 480. HLA typing included class I and class II loci at four-digit resolution. Roughly 300 gigabases of sequencing data and around 88 million unique TCR sequences made up an early release that covered around 640 HLA-typed donors. To decide whether each TCR beta V gene segment behaved as functional or pseudogenic, an earlier analysis of fewer than 750 of the donors relied on high-throughput TCR beta sequencing. Four or five DR-DQ haplotypes were handled as single units for association and clustering because linkage in the cohort was strong. Findings and caveats that apply to the study as a whole: According to the authors, the approach could potentially be generalized to other disease states and immunological phenotypes. The presence/absence analyses assumed that sequencing depth was roughly uniform across donors, and that assumption may not be true. Compared with equally common non-associated chains, HLA-associated TCR beta chains in a later analysis were more clonally expanded and had lower generation probabilities. Because counts were too low, roughly 16 rarely observed V segments, including chromosome 9 orphons, were excluded from the earlier analysis of under 650 of the donors. In a later analysis, most CMV-associated TCR beta chains were found to appear HLA-restricted, with HLA associations seemingly driven largely by CMV exposure. In a later genetic analysis, fewer N-insertions in productive TCRs were reported among donors in an Asian-associated ancestry cluster than the approximately 630-donor mean. Some IMGT-functional V segments, including TRBV6-2 and TRBV6-3, could not be told apart with the 87-base-pair reads, so those segments were excluded. In a later genetic analysis, a missense DCLRE1C variant was associated with V-gene and J-gene trimming of TCR beta chains, and the association was replicated in an independent cohort. At a false discovery rate of 0.05, a later analysis linked under 20,000 TCR beta sequences to specific HLA alleles. Linkage disequilibrium might explain the correlated functional status among segregating V segments, but an unknown experimental factor could not be ruled out. Cytomegalovirus status was reported to be diagnosed by the classifier with high specificity and sensitivity in both the original and validation cohorts. According to a later analysis, TCR association rates differed among HLA loci, with DRB1 alleles showing the most associated TCRs and HLA-C alleles showing the fewest. Because HLA typing was missing for some donors at each locus, association tests included only the typed subset. A further reported finding was that TCR beta sequences accurately predicted the HLA-A and HLA-B alleles for most subjects in the first cohort. Most TCR sequences were seen in very few donors, while some public TCRs were found in many individuals. A total of some 180 TCR beta chains were listed by the study as associated with cytomegalovirus. A later analysis reported that several top co-occurrence clusters appeared linked to parvovirus B19, influenza, CMV and Epstein-Barr virus. The cohort was sequenced for TCR beta chains only, and without alpha or paired-chain data the features that could be detected were limited. When HLA alleles, especially DR and DQ, strongly co-occurred, attributing TCR associations to individual alleles was difficult. A few of the identified cytomegalovirus-associated TCR beta chains were confirmed in vitro to be specific for cytomegalovirus antigens. An earlier analysis of approximately 570 of the donors showed that most TCR beta V segments appeared in productive rearrangements either about 90% or about 30% of the time, which broadly matched IMGT annotations. Immune exposure information for the cohort was limited to CMV serostatus. The sequencing pipeline was judged likely to have produced a cluster of highly shared sequence variants as a technical artifact.

Trimming accounts for 7 bases at V and 4 bases at J, while the number of junction bases matched to no gene is 3. The cysteine opens and the phenylalanine closes a CDR3 of 15 amino acids. Only the CDR3 portion is preserved as DNA: 45 bases, with reading frame beginning at the first base. The germline V gene encodes CDR1 MNHEY and CDR2 SVGAGI. About this clone itself: Its recognized antigen is unknown.

Libraries were made using the immunoSEQ multiplex PCR assay. The multiplex PCR relied on a mix of 60 forward primers for TCR Vbeta segments and 13 reverse primers for TCR Jbeta segments. The CDR3 region of rearranged TCR beta genes was amplified from genomic DNA by a multiplex PCR assay. On the Illumina HiSeq System, the amplified TCR beta libraries were sequenced as 87-base-pair reads. The study's own analysis went as follows. A later analysis tallied tens of millions of unique TCR beta chains across the 660 or so repertoires, and roughly 11 million of those chains were shared by two or more donors. Raw reads were error-corrected and collapsed into unique sequences with a nearest-neighbor algorithm that merged closely related sequences to remove PCR and sequencing errors. Alignment of CDR3 sequences to IMGT reference sequences was used to assign V, D and J gene segments. For a sequence to be retained, a match of at least six nucleotides to both a V gene segment and a J gene segment was required. A rearrangement was called productive if the CDR3 had no stop codons and remained in frame with V and J, and every other rearrangement was called non-productive. CDR3 was defined according to IMGT convention as the region running from the second conserved V-encoded cysteine to the conserved J-encoded phenylalanine. In an earlier analysis of more than 550 of the donors, sequences lacking an unambiguous match to a single V gene segment were excluded. In an earlier analysis of around 600 of the donors, V segments were called functional above 56.7% productive rearrangements and were called segregating when the between-donor standard deviation exceeded 5%. A statistical classification framework was built for diagnosing cytomegalovirus status from the catalog of TCR beta chain sequences. A later analysis assigned V and J genes by comparing TCR nucleotide sequences with IMGT/GENE-DB human TR gene sequences. Using the TCRdist pipeline, a later analysis assigned CDR3 sequences along with most-parsimonious VDJ recombination scenarios. In a later analysis, every TCR beta chain was defined by the combination of its CDR3 amino acid sequence and its V-gene family, and reads without a unique V-gene family were dropped. As a way to deal with suspected cross-contamination and a sequencing artifact, a later analysis dropped 450 to 600 nucleotide sequences that were highly shared and had low generation probability. In a later analysis, a clonal expansion index for each public chain was calculated from normalized within-repertoire ranks of inferred template counts. In a later analysis, generation probabilities were computed with a VDJ recombination model fitted to out-of-frame rearrangements, and the resulting probabilities were checked against IGoR. A later analysis scored TCR-TCR, TCR-HLA and TCR-CMV co-occurrence with hypergeometric tests, applying a repertoire-size bias correction to TCR pairs. A later analysis estimated false discovery rates by permuting HLA or CMV assignments 20 times. A later analysis grouped co-occurring TCRs with DBSCAN, adding TCRdist sequence similarity when clustering within HLA-allele-positive subsets. Repertoires with fewer than 30,000 or more than 120,000 public chains, plus five repertoires with anomalous nucleotide sharing, were excluded from co-occurrence clustering. The immuneACCESS repertoire file appears here via TCRdb, limited to in-frame rearrangements. These files lack a portion of the clones; in checked studies, under half of the deficit traces to unresolved V genes, and the cause of the others is not known. V and J calls and clone size are as listed in that table; D and trimming were resolved from the DNA. This specimen's table enumerates approximately 110,000 clones. In total, the top ten clones hold roughly 4% of the sample.

The cohort comprised 710 or so healthy bone marrow donors. Cohort members were all nominally healthy when sampled, although unrecorded immune exposures were likely present. The donor tested CMV seronegative, placing the donor among the approximately 400 seronegative members of the cohort. A peripheral blood sample was collected from each donor, and TCR beta sequencing was performed on peripheral blood mononuclear cells. The Qiagen DNeasy Blood Extraction Kit was used to extract genomic DNA from the blood cell samples. The specimen was PBMCs. Rearrangement joined TRBV6-5 to TRBJ2-3; TRBD2 agrees with 15 junctional bases. This receptor was taken from a man younger than 35 in good health and CMV-seronegative. The encoded CDR3 is CASTGLAGGPDTQYF. DNA sequence: TGTGCCAGCACAGGACTAGCGGGGGGGCCAGATACGCAGTATTTT.